This is a list of T cell receptor beta chains from one sample in a study of T cell repertoires in cytomegalovirus infection. MiXCR, applied by TCRdb to the reads, yields one record per CDR3 protein. In the table there are 290,000 or so distinct CDR3 sequences, over 20% of which are singletons. The material sequenced was PBMCs. Source of these receptors: a human donor in good health (CMV status not recorded). Some clones in this sample may be carry-over from other donors' samples. CDR3s include the opening cysteine and the closing phenylalanine or tryptophan. The D gene is left open where the match is weak.

cdr3_aa | d_call | v_call
CASRAGVGSYNEQFF | TRBD2 | TRBV7-2
CASSLGWGESDYGYTF | NA | TRBV7-2
CASSYFTDSNQPQHF | NA | TRBV12-3/TRBV12-4
CASSSQGSQETQYF | NA | TRBV11-2
CASSLATGRLAKNIQYF | TRBD1 | TRBV7-9
CASSDWTGDRYGYTF | TRBD1 | TRBV28
CASRRAPRGEQYF | NA | TRBV12-3/TRBV12-4
CASSFAGLRGQPQHF | NA | TRBV28
CASSLGSGTSGISSYNEQFF | TRBD2 | TRBV7-6
CASSSTEDKNTEAFF | NA | TRBV28
CASSLGSRKETQYF | NA | TRBV7-2
CATSPTQGNTEAFF | NA | TRBV6-1
CSARDRTSGGVKVRDTQYF | TRBD2 | TRBV20-1
CASRRWTGDSGANVLTF | TRBD1 | TRBV28
CASSLSRREPGNEQFF | TRBD2 | TRBV6-5
CASSSLLAPETQYF | NA | TRBV7-4
CATSRRGSINEQFF | NA | TRBV15
CSAELAGEGYEQFF | TRBD2 | TRBV20-1
CASTNFVLEAFF | NA | TRBV28
CASSLVLNTGELFF | NA | TRBV5-5
CASSNYIADTQYF | NA | TRBV7-7
CASSLRGGGEANTGELFF | TRBD2 | TRBV7-6